Below are 31 T cell receptor beta chains sequenced from a single sample in a study of T cell changes during pregnancy in multiple sclerosis. Sequencing was performed with immunoSEQ multiplex PCR; in TCRdb, only in-frame clones are kept and a portion is missing. Of some 40,000 clones listed, about 90% were seen once; the top ten hold about 0.4%. The sequences come from CD4+ T cells from peripheral blood mononuclear cells, collected in the third trimester of pregnancy. The receptors stem from a female donor in good health, enrolled as a control in a pregnancy study.

The genes are TRBV7-9 and TRBJ1-1; 8 bases align to TRBD1. The CDR3 has 14 amino acids. Germline V gene data show CDR1 as SEHNR and CDR2 as FQNEAQ (reference sequence). The V and J ends lost 7 bases and 3 bases, in that order; junction bases with no gene match: 7. The CDR3 DNA is TGTGCCAGCACCGACAGGGGTAGTGACACTGAAGCTTTCTTT. It translates to CASTDRGSDTEAFF.

The gene calls are TRBV29-1 and TRBJ1-2; D perhaps matches TRBD1 (5 bases). Germline V gene data show CDR1 as SQVTM and CDR2 as ANQGSEA. The CDR3 extends over 14 amino acids. V dropped 4 bases and J dropped 8 bases, with 20 bases sitting between them. CDR3 residues: CSVVTRVEGEGYTF. CDR3 DNA sequence: TGCAGCGTTGTGACCAGGGTGGAAGGAGAAGGCTACACCTTC. Using reference TRBV29-1 and TRBJ1-2 for the parts outside the CDR3, the full variable domain is SAVISQKPSRDICQRGTSLTIQCQVDSQVTMMFWYRQQPGQSLTLIATANQGSEATYESGFVIDKFPISRPNLTFSTLTVSNMSPEDSSIYLCSVVTRVEGEGYTFGSGTRLTVV.

V gene TRBV28 combines with J gene TRBJ1-1; 9 bases match TRBD1. After removal of 6 bases from V and 6 bases from J, the junction contained 8 bases not matched to a gene. The CDR3 is made up of 14 amino acids. The V gene's germline CDR1 is MDHEN and CDR2 SYDVKM. DNA of the CDR3: TGTGCCAGCAGCCGCGGACAGGGGTGGGCTGAAGCTTTCTTT. Its translation is CASSRGQGWAEAFF.

The J gene is TRBJ2-7, the V gene TRBV5-1; D call uncertain. Germline V gives CDR1 SGHRS, CDR2 YFSETQ. CDR3 length: 14 amino acids. With 0 bases removed from V and 4 bases from J, the gap between germline ends came to 11 bases. The CDR3, as DNA: TGCGCCAGCAGCTTGGACCGGAGTGTTTACGAGCAGTACTTC. It yields the protein CASSLDRSVYEQYF.

This rearrangement joins TRBV11-2 to TRBJ2-1; TRBD2 is a possible D gene (5 bases). CDR1 is SGHAT, CDR2 FQNNGV, per germline. The V end lost 6 bases, the J end lost 2 bases, and 11 bases lay between the germline ends. The length of the CDR3 is 14 residues. The CDR3 here is CASRPRATYNEQFF. CDR3 in DNA: TGTGCCAGCAGACCGAGGGCCACCTACAATGAGCAGTTCTTC.

This chain joins TRBV25-1 and TRBJ2-5, with a tentative D call TRBD1 (5 bases). Germline V gene lookup returns CDR1 MGHDK and CDR2 SYGVNS. V lost 8 bases and J lost 3, with 13 bases in between. The CDR3 is 13 residues long. CDR3 in DNA: TGTGCCAGCCCTCTGGGGCGGAAAGAGACCCAGTACTTC. As protein: CASPLGRKETQYF.

This chain uses TRBV2 with TRBJ2-1; 11 bases map to TRBD2. The V gene's germline CDR1 is SNHLY and CDR2 FYNNEI. CDR3 size: 17 residues. The trim removed 6 bases at V and 1 base at J, leaving 8 bases unmatched. This CDR3 is CASRDPSGGLSYNEQFF. CDR3 sequence (DNA): TGTGCCAGCAGAGACCCTAGCGGGGGGCTTTCCTACAATGAGCAGTTCTTC. The variable domain in full, completed from reference TRBV2 and TRBJ2-1, reads EPEVTQTPSHQVTQMGQEVILRCVPISNHLYFYWYRQILGQKVEFLVSFYNNEISEKSEIFDDQFSVERPDGSNFTLKIRSTKLEDSAMYFCASRDPSGGLSYNEQFFGPGTRLTVL.

About this clone itself: One end of the junction varies from germline; a read error may be responsible. This chain uses TRBV12-5 with TRBJ1-5; 8 bases are a match to TRBD1. The CDR3 consists of 15 residues. Per the germline V gene, CDR1 is LGHNT and CDR2 is FRNRAP. In DNA form, the CDR3 reads TGTGCTAGTGGCTTGGGACAGGCCCTCAATCAGCCCCAGCATTTT. This gives the protein CASGLGQALNQPQHF.

This chain uses TRBV19 with TRBJ2-1; 14 bases line up with TRBD2. Germline assignment: CDR1 LNHDA and CDR2 SQIVND (reference sequence). Trimming removed 3 bases from V and 6 bases from J; junction bases left unmatched: 4. CDR3 length: 16 residues. CDR3: CASSIMGTSGSNEQFF. The CDR3, as DNA: TGTGCCAGTAGTATCATGGGGACTAGCGGGAGCAATGAGCAGTTCTTC.

Of note for this clone: One end of the junction is discordant with germline, which a read error may explain. V and J are TRBV7-7 and TRBJ2-5; 9 bases fit TRBD2. This CDR3 has 15 amino acids. CDR1 and CDR2 (germline): SSHAT, FNYEAQ (reference sequence). CDR3 coding DNA: TGTGCTAGCACCGAGCTTAACAGCGGGGGGGAGACCCAGTACTTC. It encodes CASTELNSGGETQYF.

The rearrangement links TRBV5-1 to TRBJ1-1; D uncertain. CDR3 length equals 14 residues. Trimming stripped 0 bases from V and 0 bases from J, with 6 bases between. CDR1 SGHRS and CDR2 YFSETQ come from the germline V gene. CDR3 residues: CASSLDEMNTEAFF. For the CDR3, the DNA is TGCGCCAGCAGCTTGGACGAGATGAACACTGAAGCTTTCTTT.

The rearrangement joins TRBV25-1 to TRBJ2-2, with 7 positions matching TRBD1. J was trimmed by 4 bases and V by 4 bases; bases with no gene match: 6. CDR3 length equals 15 residues. The V gene's germline CDR1 is MGHDK and CDR2 SYGVNS. CDR3 protein: CASSAPTGVTGELFF. CDR3 in DNA: TGTGCCAGCAGTGCACCAACAGGGGTCACCGGGGAGCTGTTTTTT.

J is TRBJ2-7 and V is TRBV5-4; 7 positions agree with TRBD2. V lost 3 bases to trimming and J lost 2 bases; unmatched junction nucleotides: 2. CDR1 is SGHNT and CDR2 is YYREEE in the germline V gene (reference sequence). This CDR3 region has 13 residues. CDR3 in DNA: TGTGCCAGCAGCTCAGCGGGAACCTACGAGCAGTACTTC. As protein: CASSSAGTYEQYF.

The chain links TRBV9 to TRBJ2-2, with 10 bases aligning to TRBD1. CDR3 length equals 17 residues. Germline V lookup: CDR1 SGDLS, CDR2 YYNGEE. V trimming: 2 bases; J trimming: 3 bases; junction bases outside the gene matches: 7. The CDR3 sequence: CASSVGAGQGYTGELFF. The CDR3 coding sequence is TGTGCCAGCAGCGTGGGCGCGGGACAGGGGTACACCGGGGAGCTGTTTTTT.

The chain employs TRBV28 and TRBJ2-5, with 7 nucleotides matching TRBD1. Germline loops: CDR1 MDHEN, CDR2 SYDVKM. V shed 6 bases, J shed 5 bases, and the junction held 9 bases outside the gene matches. This CDR3 region has 14 residues. The CDR3 is CASRDSTGWETQYF. The CDR3 DNA is TGTGCCAGCAGGGACTCGACAGGGTGGGAGACCCAGTACTTC.

The J gene is TRBJ2-7, the V gene TRBV19; 7 bases line up with TRBD2. V shed 1 base, J shed 5 bases, and the junction held 8 bases outside the gene matches. CDR3 length equals 15 residues. Germline values: CDR1 LNHDA, CDR2 SQIVND (reference sequence). The CDR3 here is CASSIGAGDRNEQYF. In DNA form, the CDR3 reads TGTGCCAGTAGTATAGGCGCGGGAGATCGAAACGAGCAGTACTTC. The full variable domain, with the rest looked up from reference TRBV19 and TRBJ2-7, is DGGITQSPKYLFRKEGQNVTLSCEQNLNHDAMYWYRQDPGQGLRLIYYSQIVNDFQKGDIAEGYSVSREKKESFPLTVTSAQKNPTAFYLCASSIGAGDRNEQYFGPGTRLTVT.

The chain couples TRBV5-1 to TRBJ2-3; the match to TRBD2 covers 8 bases. The CDR3 contains 16 residues. Per germline, CDR1 SGHRS and CDR2 YFSETQ. V gave up 3 bases and J gave up 5 bases; unmatched junction bases: 11. CDR3 sequence: CASSSFPGGGEDTQYF. The CDR3 DNA sequence: TGCGCCAGCAGCTCTTTCCCGGGAGGGGGGGAAGATACGCAGTATTTT.

This chain connects TRBV19 to TRBJ2-1; 10 bases map to TRBD2. There are 15 residues in the CDR3. Germline V CDR1 and CDR2: LNHDA, SQIVND (reference sequence). V shed 6 bases, J shed 12 bases, and the junction held 14 bases outside the gene matches. CDR3 region: CASRGGAGGPMSQFF. Written as DNA, the CDR3 is TGTGCCAGTAGGGGTGGAGCGGGGGGGCCTATGTCGCAGTTCTTC.

This chain uses TRBV7-3 with TRBJ2-3; tentative D call: TRBD1 (6 bases). CDR1 is SGHTA, CDR2 FQGTGA, per germline. The V and J ends lost 5 bases and 3 bases respectively, with 12 bases between them. The CDR3 consists of 14 residues. The CDR3, as DNA: TGTGCCAGCAGCCAATTCACAGGGACAGATACGCAGTATTTT. Translation: CASSQFTGTDTQYF.

The chain couples TRBV7-9 to TRBJ1-1; TRBD1 is a possible D gene (6 bases). The V gene lost 10 bases and the J gene lost 0 bases, with 12 bases spanning the gap. The germline CDR1 and CDR2 sequences are SEHNR and FQNEAQ (reference sequence). The CDR3 sequence is 13 residues long. The CDR3 spells CATRTEMNTEAFF. DNA for the CDR3: TGTGCCACCCGGACAGAGATGAACACTGAAGCTTTCTTT.

J is TRBJ2-7 and V is TRBV19; D perhaps matches TRBD1 (6 bases). The CDR3 is 13 amino acids. V was trimmed by 3 bases and J by 3 bases, leaving 9 bases between them. From germline, CDR1 is LNHDA and CDR2 SQIVND (reference sequence). DNA of the CDR3: TGTGCCAGTAGTATTGGACAGCACTACGAGCAGTACTTC. Its protein is CASSIGQHYEQYF.

Details on this clone: Relative to the germline gene, one junction end is altered; a read error may explain this. The chain employs TRBV7-7 and TRBJ2-1; perhaps TRBD1 as D (5 bases). This CDR3 has 13 residues. Germline CDR1 SSHAT, CDR2 FNYEAQ (reference sequence). CDR3 sequence (DNA): TGTGCTAGCAGCTTAGGGGTAGGGGATGAGCAGTTCTTC. The encoded protein is CASSLGVGDEQFF.

The V and J genes are TRBV6-6 and TRBJ1-5, with D maybe TRBD1 (5 bases). Germline CDR1 MNHNY, CDR2 SVGAGI (reference sequence). V was cut by 6 bases and J by 6 bases, with 12 bases left in between. CDR3 length: 13 amino acids. The DNA of the CDR3 is TGTGCCAGCAGGGAAGGGGCAGGTCAGCCCCAGCATTTT. It translates to CASREGAGQPQHF.

The chain uses TRBV7-2 and TRBJ2-7; D is perhaps TRBD2 (6 bases). The CDR3 has 13 amino acids. The V end was cut by 6 bases, the J end by 0 bases, with 9 bases between. Germline V lookup: CDR1 SGHTA, CDR2 FQGNSA. Here the CDR3 reads CASRPGSSYEQYF. The CDR3 DNA reads as TGTGCCAGCAGACCCGGGAGCTCCTACGAGCAGTACTTC.

This clone was observed once. In DNA form, the CDR3 reads TGTGCCAGCAGTTTAGCGGGGCTGGACGGGACAGGGGGTACTGAAGCTTTCTTT. Translating it yields CASSLAGLDGTGGTEAFF. This chain joins TRBV28 and TRBJ1-1; 11 bases fit TRBD1. The CDR3 has 18 amino acids. The germline gives CDR1 MDHEN, CDR2 SYDVKM. Unmatched junction bases numbered 13, after V lost 2 bases and J lost 5 bases.

The chain carries TRBV5-4 and TRBJ1-1; D unresolved. V lost 3 bases and J 3 bases, leaving 6 bases between the germline ends. Germline-derived CDR1 and CDR2 are SGHNT and YYREEE (reference sequence). The length of the CDR3 is 12 residues. The CDR3 DNA reads TGTGCCAGCAGCTCTCGGGACACTGAAGCTTTCTTT. Its translation is CASSSRDTEAFF.

The rearrangement joins TRBV28 to TRBJ1-4; 7 nucleotides align to TRBD1. The germline CDR1 and CDR2 sequences are MDHEN and SYDVKM. The CDR3 length is 14 residues. Unmatched junction bases numbered 4, after V lost 2 bases and J lost 7 bases. CDR3 sequence (DNA): TGTGCCAGCAGTTTACAGGGGGTTGCTGAAAAACTGTTTTTT. Translation: CASSLQGVAEKLFF. The whole variable domain, filled in from reference TRBV28 and TRBJ1-4, reads DVKVTQSSRYLVKRTGEKVFLECVQDMDHENMFWYRQDPGLGLRLIYFSYDVKMKEKGDIPEGYSVSREKKERFSLILESASTNQTSMYLCASSLQGVAEKLFFGSGTQLSVL.

This chain connects TRBV6-1 to TRBJ1-1; tentative D call: TRBD1 (6 bases). Germline CDR1 MNHNS, CDR2 SASEGT. V was pared by 4 bases and J by 2 bases, with 17 bases between. The CDR3 length is 16 residues. The CDR3 is CASSAGFRGHNTEAFF. As DNA, the CDR3 is TGTGCCAGCAGTGCGGGATTCAGGGGCCACAACACTGAAGCTTTCTTT.

As for this clone: The junction differs from germline at one of its ends, possibly a read error. The chain is built from TRBV6-1 and TRBJ1-1, with a weak D call TRBD1 (6 bases). The CDR3 consists of 12 residues. CDR1 is MNHNS, CDR2 SASEGT, per germline. The CDR3 is CASDRRNTEAFF. CDR3 DNA sequence: TGTGCCAGTGACAGGCGTAACACCGAAGCTTTCTTT.

The V call is TRBV19, the J call TRBJ1-1; a weak D match, TRBD1 (6 bases). Germline V gives CDR1 LNHDA, CDR2 SQIVND (reference sequence). This CDR3 has 14 residues. V lost 5 bases and J 1 base, leaving 11 bases between the germline ends. The CDR3 loop is CASSLPGQNTEAFF. For the CDR3, the DNA is TGTGCCAGTAGTCTACCGGGACAGAACACTGAAGCTTTCTTT.

The rearrangement links TRBV21-1 to TRBJ1-6; no check of the table's D call, TRBD1, against the DNA was made. TRBV21-1 is a listed pseudogene. The CDR3 contains 13 residues. The DNA of the CDR3 is TGTGCCAGCAGGCGACAGGTTCGATCACCCCTCCACTTT. It specifies CASRRQVRSPLHF.